The rows below give T cell receptor beta chains drawn from one sample of a study of T cell changes during pregnancy in multiple sclerosis. The table came from immunoSEQ multiplex PCR; TCRdb's copy has only in-frame clones and leaves some out. The repertoire holds 35,000 or so clones, with about 92% as singletons. The sequencing used CD4+ T cells from peripheral blood mononuclear cells, collected after pregnancy. Receptors originate from a female donor in good health, enrolled as a control in a pregnancy study. Both conserved end residues are part of each CDR3. D genes are given only for firm matches. Size values are once, few and many counts, or a class for expanded clones, and some rows have none.

clone size,J gene,D gene,V gene,CDR3 DNA,CDR3 protein
.,TRBJ2-2,TRBD2,TRBV6-4,TGTGCCAGCAGTGACTCTAGCGGGGGCACCGGGGAGCTGTTTTTT,CASSDSSGGTGELFF
.,TRBJ1-5,.,TRBV2,TGTGCCAGCGAGAGTACGGGGGGTAGGGGCAATCAGCCCCAGCATTTT,CASESTGGRGNQPQHF
.,TRBJ2-1,.,TRBV28,TGTGCCAGCAGTACCACAACAGGGGAGCAGTTCTTC,CASSTTTGEQFF
.,TRBJ2-1,TRBD2,TRBV19,TGTGCCAGTAGTGGACTAGCGGGAGTAGGTGAGCAGTTCTTC,CASSGLAGVGEQFF
.,TRBJ2-3,TRBD1,TRBV6-1,TGTGCCAGCAGACAGGGGTTCGCAGATACGCAGTATTTT,CASRQGFADTQYF
once,TRBJ1-4,TRBD1,TRBV30,TGTGCCTGGAGTGCGGACAGGGAAAAACTGTTTTTT,CAWSADREKLFF
once,TRBJ1-4,.,TRBV9,TGTGCCAGCAGCGCCACTTACGCGGCAACTAATGAAAAACTGTTTTTT,CASSATYAATNEKLFF
.,TRBJ2-3,.,TRBV7-8,TGTGCCAGCAGCATAGCTTACAGGTCCGAAAGGGCGCAGTATTTT,CASSIAYRSERAQYF
.,TRBJ1-5,.,TRBV30,TGTGCCTGGAGTACTCCCCGACAGTCCTTCAATCAGCCCCAGCATTTT,CAWSTPRQSFNQPQHF
once,TRBJ2-7,.,TRBV7-6,TGTGCCAGCAGCTTATTGGTCACAAAGTACGAGCAGTACTTC,CASSLLVTKYEQYF
.,TRBJ1-6,.,TRBV4-1,TGCGCCAGCAGCCAAGATCATGGGGCTAGTTCACCCCTCCACTTT,CASSQDHGASSPLHF
.,TRBJ2-3,.,TRBV28,TGTGCCAGCAGATACCATACTGGGTACGAGGGAGATACGCAGTATTTT,CASRYHTGYEGDTQYF
.,TRBJ1-1,.,TRBV6-1,TGTGCCAGCAGTCCGCGGCTACAGGGAGAAGCTTTCTTT,CASSPRLQGEAFF
.,TRBJ1-6,TRBD1,TRBV11-3,TGTGCCAGCAGCGCGACAGGGACCAACCGATCACCCCTCCACTTT,CASSATGTNRSPLHF
.,TRBJ1-2,.,TRBV19,TGTGCCAGTAGTATTGCGGGACCGCGCAACTATGGCTACACCTTC,CASSIAGPRNYGYTF
.,TRBJ1-2,.,TRBV11-2,TGTGCCAGCAGCCCCTACCTCGGCAGGGTTAACTATGGCTACACCTTC,CASSPYLGRVNYGYTF
.,TRBJ2-3,TRBD2,TRBV5-1,TGCGCCAGCAGCTTGGAGACTAGCAGGGCAGATACGCAGTATTTT,CASSLETSRADTQYF
.,TRBJ2-7,.,TRBV12-1,TGTGCCAGCAGCTTTGGGAGCTACGAGCAGTACTTC,CASSFGSYEQYF
.,TRBJ2-2,TRBD2,TRBV5-6,TGTGCCAGCAGCTTGGGCCTAGCGGGGTCGAACACCGGGGAGCTGTTTTTT,CASSLGLAGSNTGELFF
.,TRBJ2-3,.,TRBV2,TGTGCCAGCAGTAATCCGAGGGTAGCCCCAGATACGCAGTATTTT,CASSNPRVAPDTQYF
.,TRBJ1-4,.,TRBV30,TGTGCCTGGAGTGACTCAGGGGTTTCGGCTAATGAAAAACTGTTTTTT,CAWSDSGVSANEKLFF
.,TRBJ1-6,TRBD1,TRBV5-5,TGTGCCAGCAGCTTCCAGGGGGGAACTTCACCCCTCCACTTT,CASSFQGGTSPLHF
.,TRBJ2-5,.,TRBV28,TGTGCCAGCACCGAACAGGGAACCCAAGAGACCCAGTACTTC,CASTEQGTQETQYF
.,TRBJ2-1,TRBD2,TRBV4-3,TGCGCCAGCAGCCAGGGTTCGGGGGGGCGATACAATGAGCAGTTCTTC,CASSQGSGGRYNEQFF
.,TRBJ2-6,.,TRBV28,TGTGCCAGCAGTTCCCCGCGGGGCTACTCTGGGGCCAACGTCCTGACTTTC,CASSSPRGYSGANVLTF
.,TRBJ2-7,TRBD1,TRBV13,TGTGCCAGCAGCTCCCGGACAGGGAATTCCTACGAGCAGTACTTC,CASSSRTGNSYEQYF
.,TRBJ2-1,TRBD2,TRBV27,TGTGCCAGCACCCCCCTAGCGGGGGGCCCCTACAATGAGCAGTTCTTC,CASTPLAGGPYNEQFF
.,TRBJ1-5,.,TRBV28,TGTGCCAGCAGTTACAGTGTCAATCAGCCCCAGCATTTT,CASSYSVNQPQHF
once,TRBJ1-3,.,TRBV5-1,TGCGCCAGCAGACCCGCAGGGGACACAGGAAACACCATATATTTT,CASRPAGDTGNTIYF
.,TRBJ1-1,.,TRBV11-1,TGTGCCAGCAGTGGTGAGGCTGGGAACACTGAAGCTTTCTTT,CASSGEAGNTEAFF
.,TRBJ2-5,TRBD2,TRBV18,TGTGCCAGCTCACCACCGATTCTAGCGGGGGGGTCAGGAGAGACCCAGTACTTC,CASSPPILAGGSGETQYF
.,TRBJ2-7,.,TRBV21-1,TGTGCCAGACCGACTCCGGGACAAACCTACGAGCAGTACTTC,CARPTPGQTYEQYF
.,TRBJ1-1,.,TRBV15,TGTGCCACCAGCAGAGATGTGGGCCACGACACTGAAGCTTTCTTT,CATSRDVGHDTEAFF
.,TRBJ1-6,TRBD1,TRBV19,TGTGCCAGTAGTATTGGGACAGGGGTGGGTTCACCCCTCCACTTT,CASSIGTGVGSPLHF
.,TRBJ2-7,.,TRBV6-6,TGTGCCAGCAGCTTGACCAGCGAATACGAGCAGTACTTC,CASSLTSEYEQYF